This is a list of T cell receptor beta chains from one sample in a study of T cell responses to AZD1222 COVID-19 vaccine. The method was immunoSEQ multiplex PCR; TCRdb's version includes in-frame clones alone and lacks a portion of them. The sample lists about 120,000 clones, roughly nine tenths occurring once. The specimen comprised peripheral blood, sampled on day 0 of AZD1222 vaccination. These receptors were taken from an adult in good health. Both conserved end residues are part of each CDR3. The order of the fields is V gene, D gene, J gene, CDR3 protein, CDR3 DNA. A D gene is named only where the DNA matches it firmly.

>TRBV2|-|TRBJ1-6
CASSERQANYNSPLHF
TGTGCCAGCAGTGAAAGACAGGCCAACTATAATTCACCCCTCCACTTT
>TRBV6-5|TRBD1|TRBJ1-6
CASSQQGSYNSPLHF
TGTGCCAGCAGCCAACAGGGGTCTTATAATTCACCCCTCCACTTT
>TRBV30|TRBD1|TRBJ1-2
CASSGQGTGYTF
TGTGCCTCTTCAGGACAGGGGACTGGCTACACCTTC
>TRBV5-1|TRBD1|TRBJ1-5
CASSAGTGSNQPQHF
TGCGCCAGCAGCGCCGGGACAGGTTCAAATCAGCCCCAGCATTTT
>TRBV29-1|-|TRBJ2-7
CSATRSSYEQYF
TGCAGCGCCACCAGGAGCTCCTACGAGCAGTACTTC
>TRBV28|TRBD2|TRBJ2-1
CASAGLAALGYYNEQFF
TGTGCCAGCGCCGGACTAGCGGCCCTCGGGTATTACAATGAGCAGTTCTTC
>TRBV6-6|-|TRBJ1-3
CATRDSGNTIYF
TGTGCCACCCGAGATTCCGGAAACACCATATATTTT
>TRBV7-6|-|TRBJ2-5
CASSSRDDNQETQYF
TGTGCCAGCAGCTCCCGGGACGATAATCAAGAGACCCAGTACTTC
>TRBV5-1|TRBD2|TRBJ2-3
CASSLVASGGTDTQYF
TGCGCCAGCAGCTTGGTGGCTAGCGGGGGCACAGATACGCAGTATTTT
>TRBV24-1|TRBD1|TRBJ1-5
CATSSGTGVDQPQHF
TGTGCCACCAGTTCCGGGACAGGGGTAGATCAGCCCCAGCATTTT